This is a list of T cell receptor beta chains from one sample in a study of blood T cell repertoires in COVID-19. Sequenced by immunoSEQ multiplex PCR; TCRdb stores in-frame clones only, minus some. There are about 240,000 clones in the sample; 83% occur only once, and 3% to 4.5% lies in the top ten. The sequenced sample consisted of PBMCs or T cells enriched from blood (not recorded which). The receptors were sampled from a woman aged 35 to 49 who had been exposed to COVID-19. CDR3s include the opening cysteine and the closing phenylalanine or tryptophan. Each record gives: D gene, J gene, clone size, V gene, CDR3 DNA, CDR3 protein. D genes are given only for firm matches. Clone sizes are given selectively: once, few, many, or a class where the clone is expanded.

TRBD1 TRBJ1-2 - TRBV18 TGTGCCAGCTCAGCCGGGACAGGGATGTTTGGCTACACCTTC CASSAGTGMFGYTF
- TRBJ2-3 - TRBV28 TGTGCCAGCACCAGGGCCACAGATACGCAGTATTTT CASTRATDTQYF
TRBD1 TRBJ1-4 - TRBV18 TGTGCCAGCTCACCATGGGGACAGGGATCTAATGAAAAACTGTTTTTT CASSPWGQGSNEKLFF
TRBD1 TRBJ1-2 - TRBV11-2 TGTGCCAGCAGCTTAGGACAGGGGGCCGGTGGCTACACCTTC CASSLGQGAGGYTF
TRBD1 TRBJ2-7 - TRBV27 TGTGCCAGAGAACGGGAAGGTCAGGGGGCGTGGGAGCAGTACTTC CAREREGQGAWEQYF
- TRBJ1-2 - TRBV19 TGTGCCAGTAGCGAGTATACTAACTATGGCTACACCTTC CASSEYTNYGYTF
- TRBJ2-3 once TRBV7-2 TGTGCCAGCAGCTTAGAGGCGGGGGCCACAGATACGCAGTATTTT CASSLEAGATDTQYF
TRBD1 TRBJ2-5 - TRBV7-9 TGTGCCAGCAGACAAGTCTGGACAGGCTACCAAGAGACCCAGTACTTC CASRQVWTGYQETQYF
TRBD1 TRBJ1-2 few TRBV6-2/TRBV6-3 TGTGCCAGCAGTTACTCGGACAGGGCGTCTGGCTACACCTTC CASSYSDRASGYTF
- TRBJ1-1 - TRBV7-8 TGTGCCAGCAGCCAAAGCCCCGGGACAGAAGCTTTCTTT CASSQSPGTEAFF
TRBD2 TRBJ2-1 once TRBV2 TGTGCCAGCGGGGGGGAGAGCTCCTACAATGAGCAGTTCTTC CASGGESSYNEQFF
TRBD1 TRBJ1-2 - TRBV5-1 TGCGCCAGCAGCCTCGGACAGGGATCTAACTATGGCTACACCTTC CASSLGQGSNYGYTF
TRBD1 TRBJ1-2 - TRBV10-3 TGTGCCATCAGTGAGTCCGGGACAGCTACTAACTATGGCTACACCTTC CAISESGTATNYGYTF
- TRBJ2-5 - TRBV20-1 TGCAGTGCTAGTCTCGGGGAAGGGACCCAGTACTTC CSASLGEGTQYF
- TRBJ1-2 - TRBV29-1 TGCAGCGTTGACAGGGGTGTCTCTGGTGGCTACACCTTC CSVDRGVSGGYTF
- TRBJ1-1 once TRBV20-1 TGCAGTGCATACGCGGGGGGTGAAGCTTTCTTT CSAYAGGEAFF
- TRBJ1-1 - TRBV12-5 TGTGCTAGTGGGGCCGGACGGAGGGCAAACACTGAAGCTTTCTTT CASGAGRRANTEAFF
TRBD2 TRBJ2-5 - TRBV5-4 TGTGCCAGCAGCTTTTGGCTAGCGGGGGCGGGGGAGACCCAGTACTTC CASSFWLAGAGETQYF